These 24 T cell receptor beta chains came from one sample sequenced in a study of T cells in women clearing cervical HPV infection. Produced via immunoSEQ multiplex PCR; TCRdb's table is partial and in-frame only. The sample totals around 16,000 clones. Sequencing was performed on blood buffy coat. The receptors here all came from a woman between 18 and 75 years old with a cervical HPV16 infection that either progressed to CIN3+ or cleared (not recorded which).

Concerning this clone itself: The read halts 3 residues ahead of the CDR3 end, with the missing end drawn from the germline J gene. This sequence joins TRBV5-3 and TRBJ2-1, with 11 positions matching TRBD2. TRBV5-3 is flagged as an ORF with uncertain function. V dropped 4 bases and J dropped 5; count of bases not matched to a gene: 8. The CDR3 runs to 16 residues. CDR3 DNA, as far as it was read: TGTGCCAGAAGCATTACAGGACTAGCGGGTGACAATGAG. This encodes CARSITGLAGDNE. The complete CDR3 sequence is CARSITGLAGDNEQFF.

As to this clone: The CDR3 is cut off 3 residues early in the read; its end comes from the germline J gene. The rearrangement uses TRBV6-1 and TRBJ1-2; D is possibly TRBD1 (6 bases). The germline V gene has CDR1 MNHNS and CDR2 SASEGT. V shed 4 bases and J shed 4 bases, with 10 bases lying between them. This CDR3 has 13 amino acids. Incomplete CDR3 DNA: TGTGCCAGCAGTGTCACAGGGTCCTATGGC. Its translation: CASSVTGSYG. The whole CDR3 is CASSVTGSYGYTF.

For this clone: The CDR3 end is not reached by the read, which stops 3 residues before it; the germline J gene fills it in. The chain uses TRBV2 and TRBJ2-3; 9 bases fit TRBD1. Germline V gene sequence: CDR1 SNHLY, CDR2 FYNNEI. The CDR3 contains 14 residues. CDR3 protein: CASSEGQGNQPQYF. The sequenced CDR3 bases are TGTGCCAGCAGTGAGGGACAGGGCAATCAGCCG.

With regard to this clone: With the read ending 3 residues before the CDR3 end, the germline J gene is used to fill in that end. V is TRBV7-6 and J is TRBJ2-2; D is possibly TRBD1 (5 bases). This CDR3 region has 16 residues. The germline CDR1 and CDR2 sequences are SGHVS and FNYEAQ. V shed 3 bases and J shed 2 bases, with 13 bases lying between them. This chain's CDR3 is CASSLTADLNTGELFF. CDR3 bases read: TGTGCCAGCAGCTTGACAGCAGACCTTAACACCGGGGAG.

With regard to this clone: Read coverage stops 3 residues before the CDR3 terminus; the germline J gene supplies the remainder. The chain joins TRBV5-8 to TRBJ2-1, with D perhaps matching TRBD2 (6 bases). Germline CDR1 and CDR2: SGHTS and YDEGEE. The CDR3 has 13 amino acids. Trimming pared 2 bases from V and 5 bases from J, leaving 8 bases between. The CDR3 sequence: CASSLWGDNEQFF. The CDR3 DNA, read in part, is TGTGCCAGCAGCTTATGGGGGGACAATGAG.

Points on this clone: The read stops 3 residues short of the end of the CDR3; the missing end is completed from the germline J gene. The rearrangement joins TRBV12-3 or TRBV12-4 to TRBJ2-5, with D perhaps matching TRBD2 (5 bases). With 1 base removed from V and 5 bases from J, the gap between germline ends came to 8 bases. The CDR3 is made up of 13 amino acids. The CDR3 protein is CASSLVERETQYF. CDR3 DNA, as far as it was read: TGTGCCAGCAGTTTAGTAGAGCGGGAGACC.

As for this clone: The observed sequence ends 3 residues before the CDR3 terminus, with the missing tail filled in from the germline J gene. The chain joins TRBV29-1 to TRBJ1-1; 9 positions match TRBD1. The CDR3 has 13 residues. J lost 4 bases, V lost 4 bases, and 4 bases had no gene match. Germline V gene sequence: CDR1 SQVTM, CDR2 ANQGSEA. The CDR3 is CSVGQGGSTEAFF. The DNA read from the CDR3 is TGCAGCGTTGGACAGGGGGGATCCACTGAA.

On this clone: The read terminates 3 residues before the CDR3 end, so the remaining end is supplied by the germline J gene. The V call is TRBV7-9, the J call TRBJ1-5, with 10 bases aligning to TRBD1. Germline V gives CDR1 SEHNR, CDR2 FQNEAQ (reference sequence). This CDR3 contains 14 residues. Losses at the gene ends were 5 bases for V and 9 bases for J; bases not matched to a gene: 7. The chain's CDR3 is CASSGQGVGSPQHF. The part of the CDR3 DNA that was read is TGTGCCAGCAGCGGACAGGGGGTAGGATCGCCC.

As for this clone: The read ends 3 residues before the CDR3 terminus; that terminus is restored from the germline J gene. J is TRBJ1-1 and V is TRBV7-9; D is undetermined. The CDR3 is 13 residues long. With 5 bases removed from V and 4 bases from J, the gap between germline ends came to 11 bases. The V gene's germline CDR1 is SEHNR and CDR2 FQNEAQ (reference sequence). The CDR3 DNA, read in part, is TGTGCCAGCAGCCCGGAGGGCCCCACTGAA. Its protein product is CASSPEGPTE. The complete CDR3 sequence is CASSPEGPTEAFF.

A note on this clone: Read data end 3 residues before the CDR3 end; the end is taken from the germline J gene. The chain couples TRBV5-1 to TRBJ2-5; TRBD2 matches at 12 bases. CDR3 length equals 15 residues. V trimming: 0 bases; J trimming: 7 bases; junction bases outside the gene matches: 4. The germline CDR1 and CDR2 sequences are SGHRS and YFSETQ. Incomplete CDR3 DNA: TGCGCCAGCAGCTTGGGACTAGCGGGAGAGGGGACC. Its protein is CASSLGLAGEGT. The CDR3 reads in full as CASSLGLAGEGTQYF.

Concerning this clone: The read stops 3 residues short of the end of the CDR3; the missing end is completed from the germline J gene. The chain uses TRBV6-2 or TRBV6-3 and TRBJ1-1, with 7 bases matching TRBD1. The germline V gene has CDR1 MNHEY and CDR2 SVGEGT. V dropped 5 bases and J dropped 0; count of bases not matched to a gene: 9. This CDR3 contains 16 residues. CDR3 protein: CASSPGTVFLNTEAFF. The sequenced CDR3 bases are TGTGCCAGCAGTCCCGGGACAGTATTTTTGAACACTGAA.

A note on this clone: From the germline J gene comes the end of the CDR3, since the read stops 3 residues before it. This chain links TRBV7-9 with TRBJ1-1; D is perhaps TRBD1 (5 bases). V gave up 1 base and J gave up 2 bases, with 8 bases separating them. The germline CDR1 and CDR2 sequences are SEHNR and FQNEAQ (reference sequence). CDR3 length equals 14 residues. The CDR3 bases that were read are TGTGCCAGCAGCTTAGTGACAGTTAACACTGAA. This translates into CASSLVTVNTE. The whole CDR3 protein reads CASSLVTVNTEAFF.

Remarks on this clone: The observed sequence ends 3 residues before the CDR3 terminus, with the missing tail filled in from the germline J gene. The chain uses TRBV2 and TRBJ2-2, with D uncertain. Germline CDR1 reads SNHLY; CDR2 reads FYNNEI. Deletions cut 5 bases from V and 7 bases from J, with 5 bases between. CDR3 length: 11 amino acids. The sequenced part of the CDR3 DNA is TGTGCCAGCAGTTTACTCGGGGAG. Amino acids: CASSLLGE. The entire CDR3 reads CASSLLGELFF.

Turning to this clone: The observed sequence ends 3 residues before the CDR3 terminus, with the missing tail filled in from the germline J gene. The J gene is TRBJ2-2, the V gene TRBV5-5; 7 bases line up with TRBD1. This CDR3 region has 13 residues. Germline lookup yields CDR1 SGHKS and CDR2 YYEKEE (reference sequence). V lost 7 bases, J lost 6 bases, and 6 bases stayed unmatched. CDR3 DNA, as far as it was read: TGTGCCAGCTGGACAGGATCCTCCGGGGAG. Amino acids: CASWTGSSGE. The CDR3 in full is CASWTGSSGELFF.

For this clone: Read data end 3 residues before the CDR3 end; the end is taken from the germline J gene. The chain combines TRBV18 with TRBJ1-5, with 7 bases lining up with TRBD1. From germline, CDR1 is KGHSH and CDR2 LQKENI. V trimming: 3 bases; J trimming: 3 bases; junction bases outside the gene matches: 5. The CDR3 is 15 amino acids. CDR3 protein: CASSPRTGPNQPQHF. The sequenced part of the CDR3 DNA is TGTGCCAGCTCACCGCGGACAGGACCCAATCAGCCC. Drawing the rest from reference TRBV18 and TRBJ1-5, the complete variable domain is NAGVMQNPRHLVRRRGQEARLRCSPMKGHSHVYWYRQLPEEGLKFMVYLQKENIIDESGMPKERFSAEFPKEGPSILRIQQVVRGDSAAYFCASSPRTGPNQPQHFGDGTRLSIL.

Details on this clone: The missing CDR3 end, 3 residues past where the read stops, is filled in from the germline J gene. The chain is built from TRBV28 and TRBJ2-7, with 10 nucleotides matching TRBD1. The CDR3 is 14 amino acids. The V and J ends lost 6 bases and 3 bases, in that order; junction bases with no gene match: 5. The V gene's germline CDR1 is MDHEN and CDR2 SYDVKM. The sequenced CDR3 bases are TGTGCCAGCAGCCCCGGGACAGGGGTCTACGAG. Protein product: CASSPGTGVYE. The whole CDR3 is CASSPGTGVYEQYF.

Note on this clone: The DNA ends 3 residues before the CDR3 does, and the rest of the CDR3 is filled in from the germline J gene. V is TRBV2 and J is TRBJ2-1, with D possibly being TRBD2 (6 bases). Trimming removed 6 bases from V and 0 bases from J, with 15 bases in between. CDR1 and CDR2 from the germline V gene are SNHLY and FYNNEI. The CDR3 contains 16 residues. The sequenced CDR3 bases are TGTGCCAGCAGGACTCAAGCGGGTAGCTCCTACAATGAG. It translates to CASRTQAGSSYNE. The whole CDR3 sequence is CASRTQAGSSYNEQFF.

For this clone: The CDR3 extends 3 residues past the end of the read, so its final part is completed from the germline J gene. J is TRBJ2-3 and V is TRBV20-1; D possibly corresponds to TRBD1 (6 bases). Germline assignment: CDR1 DFQATT and CDR2 SNEGSKA (reference sequence). The CDR3 runs 13 residues. CDR3 DNA, as far as it was read: TGCAGTGCTAGGACAGGAGGAACCGAGACG. Protein sequence: CSARTGGTET. The whole CDR3 protein reads CSARTGGTETQYF.

Notes on this clone: The read is 3 residues too short to cover the CDR3 end, so that end is filled in from the germline J gene. The chain couples TRBV12-3 or TRBV12-4 to TRBJ2-3; possible D gene TRBD2, 5 bases. V lost 5 bases to trimming and J lost 0 bases, with 21 bases between them. The CDR3 extends over 18 amino acids. The covered CDR3 bases are TGTGCCAGCAGTCGACGACTACCGGCCACGCAAAGCACAGATACG. This codes for CASSRRLPATQSTDT. In full, the CDR3 reads CASSRRLPATQSTDTQYF.

About this clone itself: Read sequence stops 3 residues before the CDR3 end, and the germline J gene provides the missing end. This chain links TRBV6-2 or TRBV6-3 with TRBJ2-1; 11 bases map to TRBD2. CDR1 is MNHEY, CDR2 SVGEGT, per germline. This CDR3 is 16 amino acids long. Trimming took 8 bases from V and 1 from J; bases not matched to a gene: 7. The sequenced part of the CDR3 DNA is TGTGCCAGCCGGGAGCTAGCGGGGGGTTCCTACAATGAG. Its translation: CASRELAGGSYNE. From start to end, the CDR3 is CASRELAGGSYNEQFF.

A note on this clone: Read sequence stops 3 residues before the CDR3 end, and the germline J gene provides the missing end. The chain recombines TRBV5-1 with TRBJ1-2, with D unclear. The CDR3 is 13 residues long. CDR1 SGHRS and CDR2 YFSETQ come from the germline V gene. The V end was cut by 1 base, the J end by 0 bases, with 4 bases between. The CDR3 loop reads CASSLTANYGYTF. CDR3 DNA (partial): TGCGCCAGCAGCTTGACAGCTAACTATGGC. The full variable domain, in which reference TRBV5-1 and TRBJ1-2 provide the parts outside the CDR3, is KAGVTQTPRYLIKTRGQQVTLSCSPISGHRSVSWYQQTPGQGLQFLFEYFSETQRNKGNFPGRFSGRQFSNSRSEMNVSTLELGDSALYLCASSLTANYGYTFGSGTRLTVV.

With regard to this clone: The CDR3 end is not reached by the read, which stops 3 residues before it; the germline J gene fills it in. The chain has TRBV11-2 and TRBJ2-5; D gene uncertain. This CDR3 region has 15 residues. V lost 2 bases and J lost 1, with 11 bases in between. CDR1 is SGHAT and CDR2 is FQNNGV in the germline V gene. This CDR3 is CASSLYVTAQETQYF. The sequenced CDR3 bases are TGTGCCAGCAGCTTATACGTTACAGCCCAAGAGACC.

In regard to this clone: The missing CDR3 end, 3 residues past where the read stops, is filled in from the germline J gene. V gene TRBV5-6 combines with J gene TRBJ2-7; TRBD1 matches 8 bases. The CDR3 length is 14 residues. Germline V gives CDR1 SGHDT, CDR2 YYEEEE. The junction had 5 bases not matched to a gene; V was cut back by 3 bases and J by 3 bases. CDR3 sequence: CASSWTGRLYEQYF. CDR3 DNA (partial): TGTGCCAGCAGCTGGACAGGGAGGCTCTACGAG.

This clone is labeled medium-sized based on frequency. The missing CDR3 end, 3 residues past where the read stops, is filled in from the germline J gene. The chain joins TRBV14 to TRBJ1-1; 7 bases match TRBD1. CDR3 size: 15 residues. The germline V gene has CDR1 SGHDN and CDR2 FVKESK. With V trimmed by 3 bases and J by 1 base, 5 bases remained unmatched. The CDR3 DNA, read in part, is TGTGCCAGCAGCCAGAGGACAGGTTGGAACACTGAA. Protein sequence: CASSQRTGWNTE. The whole CDR3 protein is CASSQRTGWNTEAFF.